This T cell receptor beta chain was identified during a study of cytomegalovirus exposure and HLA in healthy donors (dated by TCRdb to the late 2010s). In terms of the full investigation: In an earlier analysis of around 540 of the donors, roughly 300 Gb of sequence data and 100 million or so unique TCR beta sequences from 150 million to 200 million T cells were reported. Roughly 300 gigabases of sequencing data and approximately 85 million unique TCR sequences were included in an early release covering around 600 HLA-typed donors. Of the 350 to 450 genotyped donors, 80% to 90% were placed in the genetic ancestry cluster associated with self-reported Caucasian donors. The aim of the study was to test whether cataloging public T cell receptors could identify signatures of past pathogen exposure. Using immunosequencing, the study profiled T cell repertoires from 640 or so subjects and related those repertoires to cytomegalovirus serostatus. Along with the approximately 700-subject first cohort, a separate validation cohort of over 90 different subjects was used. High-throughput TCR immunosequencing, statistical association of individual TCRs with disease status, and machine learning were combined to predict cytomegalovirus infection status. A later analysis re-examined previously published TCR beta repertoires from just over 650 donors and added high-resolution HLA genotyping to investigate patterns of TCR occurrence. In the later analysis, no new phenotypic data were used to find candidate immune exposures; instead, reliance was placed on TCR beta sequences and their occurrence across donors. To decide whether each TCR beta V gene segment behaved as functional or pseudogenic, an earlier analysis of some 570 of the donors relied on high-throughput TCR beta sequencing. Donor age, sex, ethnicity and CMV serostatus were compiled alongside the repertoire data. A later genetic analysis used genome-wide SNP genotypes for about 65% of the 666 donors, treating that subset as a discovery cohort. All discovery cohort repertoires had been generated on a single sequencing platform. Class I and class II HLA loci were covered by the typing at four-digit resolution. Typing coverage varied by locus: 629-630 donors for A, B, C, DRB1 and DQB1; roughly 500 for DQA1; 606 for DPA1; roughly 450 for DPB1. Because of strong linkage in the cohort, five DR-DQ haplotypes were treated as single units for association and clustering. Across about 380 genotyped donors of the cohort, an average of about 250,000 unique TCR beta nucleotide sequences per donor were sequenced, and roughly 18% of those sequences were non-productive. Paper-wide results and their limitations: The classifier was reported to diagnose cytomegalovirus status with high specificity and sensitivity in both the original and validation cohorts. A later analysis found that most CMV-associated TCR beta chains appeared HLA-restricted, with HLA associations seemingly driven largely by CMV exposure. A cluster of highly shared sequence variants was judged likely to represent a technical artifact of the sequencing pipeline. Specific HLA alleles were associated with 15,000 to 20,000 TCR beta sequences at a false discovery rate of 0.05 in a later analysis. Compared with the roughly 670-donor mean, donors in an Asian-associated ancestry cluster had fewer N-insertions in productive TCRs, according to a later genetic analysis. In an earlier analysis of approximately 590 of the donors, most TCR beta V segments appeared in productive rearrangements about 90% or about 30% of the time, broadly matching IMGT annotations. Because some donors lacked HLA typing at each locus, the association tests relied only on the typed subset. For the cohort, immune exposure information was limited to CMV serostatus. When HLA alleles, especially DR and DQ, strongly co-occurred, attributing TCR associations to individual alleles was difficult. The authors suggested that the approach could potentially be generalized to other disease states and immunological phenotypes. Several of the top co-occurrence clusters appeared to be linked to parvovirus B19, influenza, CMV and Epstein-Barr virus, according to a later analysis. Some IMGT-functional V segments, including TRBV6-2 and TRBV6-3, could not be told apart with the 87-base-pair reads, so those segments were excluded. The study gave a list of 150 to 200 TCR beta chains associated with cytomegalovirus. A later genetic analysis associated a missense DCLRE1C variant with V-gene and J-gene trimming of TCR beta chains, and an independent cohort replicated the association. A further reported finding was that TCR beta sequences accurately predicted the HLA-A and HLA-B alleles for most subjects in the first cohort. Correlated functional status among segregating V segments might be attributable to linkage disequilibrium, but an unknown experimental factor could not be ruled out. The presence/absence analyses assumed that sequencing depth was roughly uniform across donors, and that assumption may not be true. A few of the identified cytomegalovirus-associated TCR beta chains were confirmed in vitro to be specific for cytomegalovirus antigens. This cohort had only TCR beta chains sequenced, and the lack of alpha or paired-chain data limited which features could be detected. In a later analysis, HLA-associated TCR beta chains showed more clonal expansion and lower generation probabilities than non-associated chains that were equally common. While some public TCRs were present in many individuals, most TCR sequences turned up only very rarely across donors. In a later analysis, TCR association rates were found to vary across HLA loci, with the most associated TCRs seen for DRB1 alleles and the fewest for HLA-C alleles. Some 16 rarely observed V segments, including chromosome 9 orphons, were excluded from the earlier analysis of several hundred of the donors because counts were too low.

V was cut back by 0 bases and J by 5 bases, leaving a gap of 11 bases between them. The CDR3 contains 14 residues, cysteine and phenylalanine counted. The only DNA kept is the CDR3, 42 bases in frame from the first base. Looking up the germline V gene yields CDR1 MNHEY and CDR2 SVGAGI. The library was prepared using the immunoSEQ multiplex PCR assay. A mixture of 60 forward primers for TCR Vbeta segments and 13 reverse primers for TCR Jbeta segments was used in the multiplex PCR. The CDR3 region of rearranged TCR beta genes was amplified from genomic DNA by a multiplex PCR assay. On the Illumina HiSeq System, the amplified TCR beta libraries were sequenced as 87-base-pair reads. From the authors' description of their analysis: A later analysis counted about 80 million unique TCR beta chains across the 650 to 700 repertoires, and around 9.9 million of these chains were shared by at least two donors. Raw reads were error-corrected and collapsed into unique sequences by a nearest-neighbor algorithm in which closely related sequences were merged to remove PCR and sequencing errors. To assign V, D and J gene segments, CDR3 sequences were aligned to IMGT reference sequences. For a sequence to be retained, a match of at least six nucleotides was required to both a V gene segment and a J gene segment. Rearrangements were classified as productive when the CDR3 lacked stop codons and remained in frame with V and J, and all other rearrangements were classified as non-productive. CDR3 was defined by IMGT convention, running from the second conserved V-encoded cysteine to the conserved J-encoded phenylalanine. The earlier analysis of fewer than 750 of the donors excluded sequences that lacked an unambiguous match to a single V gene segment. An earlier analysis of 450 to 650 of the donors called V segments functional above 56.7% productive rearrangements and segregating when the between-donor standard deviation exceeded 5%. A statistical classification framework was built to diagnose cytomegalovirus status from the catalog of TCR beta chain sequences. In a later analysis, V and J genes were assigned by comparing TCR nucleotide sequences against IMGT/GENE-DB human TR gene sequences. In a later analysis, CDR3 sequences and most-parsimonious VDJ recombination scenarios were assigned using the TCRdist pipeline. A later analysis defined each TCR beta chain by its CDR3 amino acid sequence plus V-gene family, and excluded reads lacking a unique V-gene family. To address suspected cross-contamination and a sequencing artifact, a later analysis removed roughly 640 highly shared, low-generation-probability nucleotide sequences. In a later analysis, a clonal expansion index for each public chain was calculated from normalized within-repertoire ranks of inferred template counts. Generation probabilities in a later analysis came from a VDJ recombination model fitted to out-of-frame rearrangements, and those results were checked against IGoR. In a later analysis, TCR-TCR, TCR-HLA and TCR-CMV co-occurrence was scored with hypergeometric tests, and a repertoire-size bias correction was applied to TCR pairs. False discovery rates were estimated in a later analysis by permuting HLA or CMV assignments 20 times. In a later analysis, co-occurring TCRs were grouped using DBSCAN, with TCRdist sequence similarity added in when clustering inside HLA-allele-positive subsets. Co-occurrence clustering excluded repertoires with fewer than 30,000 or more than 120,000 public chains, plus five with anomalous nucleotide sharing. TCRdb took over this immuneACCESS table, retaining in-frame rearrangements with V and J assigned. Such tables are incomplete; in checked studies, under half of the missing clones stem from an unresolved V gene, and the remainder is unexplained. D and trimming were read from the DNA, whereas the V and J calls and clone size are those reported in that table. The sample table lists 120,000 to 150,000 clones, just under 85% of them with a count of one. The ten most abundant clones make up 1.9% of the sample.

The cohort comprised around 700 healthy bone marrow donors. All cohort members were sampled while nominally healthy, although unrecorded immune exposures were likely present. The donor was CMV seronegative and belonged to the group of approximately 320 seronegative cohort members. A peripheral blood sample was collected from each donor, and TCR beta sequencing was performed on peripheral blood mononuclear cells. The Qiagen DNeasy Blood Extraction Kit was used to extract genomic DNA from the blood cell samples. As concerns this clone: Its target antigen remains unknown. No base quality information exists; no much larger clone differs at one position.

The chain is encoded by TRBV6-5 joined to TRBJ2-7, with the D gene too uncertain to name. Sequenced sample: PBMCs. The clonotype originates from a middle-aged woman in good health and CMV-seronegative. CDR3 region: CASSYSPRPHEQYF. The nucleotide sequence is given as TGTGCCAGCAGTTACTCGCCTAGACCCCACGAGCAGTACTTC.